Following are 8 T cell receptor beta chains from one sample sequenced in a study of blood T cell repertoires in COVID-19. Produced via immunoSEQ multiplex PCR; TCRdb's table is partial and in-frame only. Of hundreds of thousands of clones in the sample, 85% to 90% are singletons; the top ten hold 7.8%. Source material: peripheral blood. The receptors originated from a woman in her forties or fifties with COVID-19, enrolled during active disease.

This sequence joins TRBV24-1 and TRBJ2-2, with D uncertain. The germline V and J ends were trimmed by 10 bases and 1 base, with 6 bases remaining between them. The CDR3 is 12 residues long. Per the germline V gene, CDR1 is KGHDR and CDR2 is SFDVKD. The CDR3 loop reads CATRGNTGELFF. CDR3 DNA sequence: TGTGCCACTCGCGGGAACACCGGGGAGCTGTTTTTT.

The chain combines TRBV4-1 with TRBJ1-1; 12 nucleotides match TRBD1. This CDR3 contains 22 residues. The V and J ends lost 2 bases and 2 bases, in that order; junction bases with no gene match: 21. From germline, CDR1 is MGHRA and CDR2 YSYEKL. The CDR3 DNA reads as TGCGCCAGCAGCCAACTTCTCGGCCGGGACAGGGGGCTTAGCGAGTTAAACACTGAAGCTTTCTTT. This gives the protein CASSQLLGRDRGLSELNTEAFF.

The chain is built from TRBV18 and TRBJ1-1; possibly TRBD1 for D (5 bases). Trimming took 5 bases from V and 0 from J, leaving 13 bases between them. The CDR3 spans 15 residues. Germline V lookup: CDR1 KGHSH, CDR2 LQKENI. CDR3 sequence: CASSLPTALNTEAFF. CDR3 coding DNA: TGTGCCAGCTCATTACCGACAGCACTGAACACTGAAGCTTTCTTT.

The J gene is TRBJ1-1, the V gene TRBV6-5; weak D call: TRBD1 (6 bases). V was trimmed by 8 bases and J by 1 base, leaving 17 bases between them. In germline, CDR1 is MNHEY, CDR2 SVGAGI. This CDR3 is built from 15 residues. As DNA, the CDR3 is TGTGCCAGCTTCGCTCACAGGGACGGGAACACTGAAGCTTTCTTT. Protein: CASFAHRDGNTEAFF.

The CDR3 reads CASSEDVTGEGAAGGDGYTF. The CDR3 region has the DNA TGCGCCAGCAGTGAGGATGTAACGGGTGAGGGGGCGGCCGGGGGGGATGGCTACACCTTC. The chain recombines TRBV10-1 with TRBJ1-2; 7 bases agree with TRBD1. The CDR3 is 20 residues long. With V trimmed by 2 bases and J by 6 bases, 24 bases remained unmatched. Germline loops: CDR1 WNHNN, CDR2 SYGVQD (reference sequence).

V gene TRBV9 combines with J gene TRBJ2-2, with D possibly TRBD1 on 5 matching bases. Germline CDR1 is SGDLS and CDR2 is YYNGEE. V lost 4 bases and J lost 1, with 8 bases in between. The CDR3 runs to 14 residues. The CDR3 reads CASSYRLNTGELFF. CDR3 sequence (DNA): TGTGCCAGCAGCTACAGGTTGAACACCGGGGAGCTGTTTTTT.

The chain links TRBV5-1 to TRBJ2-7; 9 bases are a match to TRBD1. The CDR3 spans 14 residues. Germline CDR1 reads SGHRS; CDR2 reads YFSETQ. V was pared by 0 bases and J by 6 bases, with 4 bases of the junction left unmatched. The CDR3 DNA follows: TGCGCCAGCAGCTTGGGGACAGGGGACGGCGAGCAGTACTTC. The encoded protein is CASSLGTGDGEQYF. Based on the CDR3 plus reference TRBV5-1 and TRBJ2-7, the full variable domain is KAGVTQTPRYLIKTRGQQVTLSCSPISGHRSVSWYQQTPGQGLQFLFEYFSETQRNKGNFPGRFSGRQFSNSRSEMNVSTLELGDSALYLCASSLGTGDGEQYFGPGTRLTVT.

The J gene is TRBJ1-2, the V gene TRBV30, with D tentatively TRBD1 (6 bases). Germline CDR1 GTSNPN, CDR2 SVGIG (reference sequence). V was pared by 3 bases and J by 4 bases, with 18 bases between. The CDR3 is 15 amino acids. In DNA form, the CDR3 reads TGTGCCTGGAGCCACGCGGGGGGGCGCTCCTATGGCTACACCTTC. It is translated as CAWSHAGGRSYGYTF. The entire variable domain, with the rest obtained from reference TRBV30 and TRBJ1-2, is as follows: SQTIHQWPATLVQPVGSPLSLECTVEGTSNPNLYWYRQAAGRGLQLLFYSVGIGQISSEVPQNLSASRPQDRQFILSSKKLLLSDSGFYLCAWSHAGGRSYGYTFGSGTRLTVV.